The following is a T cell receptor (beta chain) sequence with its context. The sample is drawn from a study of blood T cell repertoires in COVID-19. Study details: Specimens from acute and convalescent COVID-19 originated in the United States, Italy and Spain.

This table comes from immunoSEQ multiplex PCR, and its TCRdb copy is limited to in-frame clones, with some not included. The table has about 97,000 clones, roughly 80% seen once; the top ten hold around 9.8%. Germline CDR1 reads SEHNR; CDR2 reads FQNEAQ (reference sequence). The ends were cut back, 5 bases at V and 4 bases at J, with 9 bases in the middle. This CDR3 is built from 12 residues. The rearrangement joins TRBV7-9 to TRBJ2-7; D is possibly TRBD1 (6 bases). Input material: peripheral blood. This clonotype was obtained from a man in his 60s with active or convalescent COVID-19. The CDR3 DNA follows: TGTGCCAGCAGCATACAGGGATACGAGCAGTACTTC. Amino acid sequence: CASSIQGYEQYF.